These 27 T cell receptor beta chains share one sample of origin, sequenced in a study of T cell repertoires in cytomegalovirus infection. No antigen has been identified for these receptors. MiXCR, run by TCRdb on the reads, gives a single entry per CDR3 protein. The sample has approximately 590,000 distinct CDR3 sequences, 40% seen once; the top ten hold 48%. The material sequenced was cultured PBMCs, taken from culture after CMV antigen stimulation. The source is a human donor in good health (CMV status not recorded). Some clones in this sample may be carry-over from other donors' samples.

V is TRBV15 and J is TRBJ1-1; D gene uncertain. Trimming pared 1 base from V and 0 bases from J, leaving 12 bases between. Per the germline V gene, CDR1 is LNHNV and CDR2 is YYDKDF (reference sequence). This CDR3 comprises 16 residues. The CDR3: CATSRALGPMNTEAFF. The CDR3 region has the DNA TGTGCCACCAGCAGAGCACTAGGGCCAATGAACACTGAAGCTTTCTTT.

The chain has TRBV11-2 and TRBJ2-7; 10 bases agree with TRBD1. CDR1 is SGHAT, CDR2 FQNNGV, per germline. The CDR3 runs 14 residues. V dropped 1 base and J dropped 6; count of bases not matched to a gene: 3. The CDR3 DNA is TGTGCCAGCAGCTTAGCCCGGACAGGGGGCGAGCAGTACTTC. This gives the protein CASSLARTGGEQYF.

The genes are TRBV11-2 and TRBJ2-5, with 8 bases fitting TRBD1. CDR1 is SGHAT, CDR2 FQNNGV, per germline. J lost 5 bases, V lost 0 bases, and 11 bases had no gene match. The CDR3 is made up of 17 amino acids. The CDR3 nucleotides read TGTGCCAGCAGCTTAGATTACCGGACAGGGCGTGGGGAGACCCAGTACTTC. Encoded protein: CASSLDYRTGRGETQYF.

This chain uses TRBV18 with TRBJ2-5; D is uncertain. The CDR3 length is 15 residues. Per the germline V gene, CDR1 is KGHSH and CDR2 is LQKENI. V shed 1 base and J shed 2 bases, with 11 bases lying between them. CDR3 amino acids: CASSPLGRLQETQYF. Written as DNA, the CDR3 is TGTGCCAGCTCACCACTCGGACGGCTACAAGAGACCCAGTACTTC.

In its sample, this clonotype was seen many times. The chain links TRBV7-8 to TRBJ2-7; D remains ambiguous. V was trimmed by 3 bases and J by 2 bases, leaving 14 bases between them. Germline CDR1 reads SGHVS; CDR2 reads FQNEAQ. The CDR3 contains 15 residues. This CDR3 is CASSFQPGPTYEQYF. CDR3 DNA sequence: TGTGCCAGCAGCTTCCAGCCCGGGCCTACCTACGAGCAGTACTTC.

V is TRBV6-2 or TRBV6-3 and J is TRBJ2-1; TRBD2 aligns across 13 bases. The V gene's germline CDR1 is MNHEY and CDR2 SVGEGT. Trimming cost V 5 bases and J 15 bases; bases outside gene matches: 10. CDR3 length equals 14 residues. The chain's CDR3 is CASSRPGLAGVVFF. The CDR3 DNA reads TGTGCCAGCAGTCGACCCGGACTAGCGGGAGTTGTGTTCTTC.

V usage is TRBV7-2 and J usage is TRBJ2-7; unclear D gene. The germline V gene has CDR1 SGHTA and CDR2 FQGNSA. The length of the CDR3 is 14 residues. V lost 5 bases and J lost 2, with 13 bases in between. The CDR3, as DNA: TGTGCCAGCAGCCTAACCGGGCAGGCCTACGAGCAGTACTTC. Translation: CASSLTGQAYEQYF.

This clonotype was seen a handful of times. The chain employs TRBV9 and TRBJ2-2; D unclear. The germline CDR1 and CDR2 sequences are SGDLS and YYNGEE. V was pared by 0 bases and J by 4 bases, with 4 bases between. This CDR3 is built from 13 residues. CDR3 bases: TGTGCCAGCAGCGTAGGAGGCACCGGGGAGCTGTTTTTT. Its protein product is CASSVGGTGELFF.

The chain employs TRBV19 and TRBJ1-1; D may be TRBD1 (5 bases). V was pared by 5 bases and J by 1 base, with 14 bases between. The CDR3 sequence is 15 residues long. Germline V gives CDR1 LNHDA, CDR2 SQIVND (reference sequence). The CDR3 protein is CASSPGYGKNTEAFF. DNA for the CDR3: TGTGCCAGTAGTCCAGGGTACGGAAAGAACACTGAAGCTTTCTTT.

V gene TRBV11-2 combines with J gene TRBJ1-1, with TRBD1 matching 7 bases. The CDR3 loop spans 15 amino acids. The germline gives CDR1 SGHAT, CDR2 FQNNGV. The ends lost 5 bases at V and 5 bases at J; junction bases unmatched: 11. The CDR3 loop is CASSGLQGSLTEAFF. CDR3 DNA: TGTGCCAGCAGCGGGTTACAGGGGAGTTTGACTGAAGCTTTCTTT.

The chain is built from TRBV2 and TRBJ2-1, with TRBD2 matching 10 bases. Germline V gene sequence: CDR1 SNHLY, CDR2 FYNNEI. This CDR3 is built from 16 residues. After removal of 4 bases from V and 7 bases from J, the junction contained 10 bases not matched to a gene. This CDR3 reads CASSVDLLAGWNEQFF. The CDR3 DNA follows: TGTGCCAGCAGTGTGGATTTACTAGCGGGATGGAATGAGCAGTTCTTC. Together with reference TRBV2 and TRBJ2-1, the CDR3 gives the full variable domain: EPEVTQTPSHQVTQMGQEVILRCVPISNHLYFYWYRQILGQKVEFLVSFYNNEISEKSEIFDDQFSVERPDGSNFTLKIRSTKLEDSAMYFCASSVDLLAGWNEQFFGPGTRLTVL.

Only a few counts were recorded for this clonotype. The chain couples TRBV6-6 to TRBJ2-1; D call uncertain. This CDR3 comprises 14 residues. The ends were cut back, 1 base at V and 6 bases at J, with 10 bases in the middle. Germline CDR1 MNHNY, CDR2 SVGAGI (reference sequence). CDR3: CASSYFQAGNEQFF. The DNA of the CDR3 is TGTGCCAGCAGTTACTTCCAAGCTGGCAATGAGCAGTTCTTC.

The chain links TRBV4-2 to TRBJ1-2; D is undetermined. Germline V lookup: CDR1 LGHNA, CDR2 YNFKEQ. CDR3 size: 16 residues. Trimming shortened V by 0 bases and J by 1 base, and 12 bases separated the two germline ends. The CDR3 spells CASSQEGNSLNYGYTF. As DNA, the CDR3 is TGTGCCAGCAGCCAAGAGGGTAACAGCCTTAACTATGGCTACACCTTC.

V usage is TRBV12-3 or TRBV12-4 and J usage is TRBJ2-7; D perhaps matches TRBD1 (6 bases). Trimming pared 1 base from V and 2 bases from J, leaving 12 bases between. The CDR3 runs to 15 residues. In DNA, the CDR3 is TGTGCCAGCAGTTTAGGAGGCAGGGGCGCCTACGAGCAGTACTTC. Protein sequence: CASSLGGRGAYEQYF.

The chain has TRBV7-2 and TRBJ2-5, with 8 bases aligning to TRBD2. CDR3 length: 17 residues. J gave up 7 bases and V 1 base, and 14 bases lay outside the gene matches. Germline V CDR1 and CDR2: SGHTA, FQGNSA. Written as DNA, the CDR3 is TGTGCCAGCAGCTTAGATCCGGGACTAGTTCCGGGTGGGACCCAGTACTTC. This translates into CASSLDPGLVPGGTQYF.

The chain recombines TRBV6-5 with TRBJ1-4; tentatively, D is TRBD1 (6 bases). Germline-derived CDR1 and CDR2 are MNHEY and SVGAGI. V lost 0 bases to trimming and J lost 3 bases, with 14 bases between them. The length of the CDR3 is 17 residues. The DNA for the CDR3 is TGTGCCAGCAGTTACTCGATTGCCCGGGGGCCTAATGAAAAACTGTTTTTT. It translates to CASSYSIARGPNEKLFF.

J is TRBJ1-4 and V is TRBV10-1; maybe TRBD1 (5 bases). CDR3 size: 13 residues. Trimming removed 4 bases from V and 6 bases from J, with 9 bases in between. Germline V gives CDR1 WNHNN, CDR2 SYGVQD (reference sequence). Written as DNA, the CDR3 is TGCGCCAGCAGTGGTGGGACGGATGAAAAACTGTTTTTT. Its translation: CASSGGTDEKLFF.

J is TRBJ1-5 and V is TRBV28; 7 bases line up with TRBD1. The CDR3 contains 12 residues. Losses at the gene ends were 3 bases for V and 11 bases for J; bases not matched to a gene: 4. Looked up from germline, CDR1 is MDHEN and CDR2 is SYDVKM. CDR3 DNA: TGTGCCAGCAGTTTGGGACAGTGGGCCCAGCATTTT. It yields the protein CASSLGQWAQHF.

Only a few counts were recorded for this clonotype. The J gene is TRBJ2-5, the V gene TRBV7-2; D not certain. Germline assignment: CDR1 SGHTA and CDR2 FQGNSA. This CDR3 is built from 14 residues. V was cut by 0 bases and J by 5 bases, with 10 bases left in between. The CDR3 is CASSLARGVETQYF. CDR3 coding DNA: TGTGCCAGCAGCTTAGCGAGAGGCGTTGAGACCCAGTACTTC. The full variable domain, completed using reference TRBV7-2 and TRBJ2-5, is GAGVSQSPSNKVTEKGKDVELRCDPISGHTALYWYRQSLGQGLEFLIYFQGNSAPDKSGLPSDRFSAERTGGSVSTLTIQRTQQEDSAVYLCASSLARGVETQYFGPGTRLLVL.

This clonotype has only one observation. This chain joins TRBV2 and TRBJ2-2; D is unclear. This CDR3 spans 15 amino acids. Per the germline V gene, CDR1 is SNHLY and CDR2 is FYNNEI. V shed 7 bases and J shed 3 bases, with 15 bases lying between them. The CDR3: CASNRGPSYTGELFF. As DNA, the CDR3 is TGTGCCAGCAACAGAGGTCCTTCTTACACCGGGGAGCTGTTTTTT.

In its sample, this clonotype was seen once. This rearrangement joins TRBV6-2 or TRBV6-3 to TRBJ2-5; D might be TRBD2 (7 bases). Trimming stripped 4 bases from V and 2 bases from J, with 14 bases between. The length of the CDR3 is 15 residues. Germline V gene data show CDR1 as MNHEY and CDR2 as SVGEGT. The CDR3 DNA reads as TGTGCCAGCAGTTCGGCGGGGGCGAAACAAGAGACCCAGTACTTC. Protein product: CASSSAGAKQETQYF.

The table lists this clonotype with a few counts. The gene calls are TRBV12-5 and TRBJ1-1, with a possible D match to TRBD1 (5 bases). The CDR3 consists of 13 residues. V dropped 6 bases and J dropped 4 bases, with 12 bases sitting between them. Germline loops: CDR1 LGHNT, CDR2 FRNRAP. CDR3 sequence (DNA): TGTGCTAGTGGCCCCCCGGGGCGCACTGAAGCTTTCTTT. This encodes CASGPPGRTEAFF.

The rearrangement joins TRBV4-1 to TRBJ2-2, with 7 bases fitting TRBD1. Unmatched junction bases numbered 13, after V lost 4 bases and J lost 5 bases. Germline V CDR1 and CDR2: MGHRA, YSYEKL. The CDR3 length is 17 residues. This CDR3 is CASSPTRSQTGTGELFF. CDR3 coding DNA: TGCGCCAGCAGCCCCACCCGGTCCCAGACAGGGACCGGGGAGCTGTTTTTT.

This clonotype occurred a few times. The DNA of the CDR3 is TGTGCCAGCAGTTTTCTGGCGGGAGGTGAGCAGTTCTTC. Amino acid sequence: CASSFLAGGEQFF. J is TRBJ2-1 and V is TRBV12-3 or TRBV12-4; 8 bases are a match to TRBD2. The ends lost 3 bases at V and 9 bases at J; junction bases unmatched: 4. The CDR3 is 13 amino acids.

This clonotype was found a few times. The chain employs TRBV20-1 and TRBJ1-1; 9 bases fit TRBD1. V gave up 5 bases and J gave up 4 bases; unmatched junction bases: 5. CDR1 and CDR2 (germline): DFQATT, SNEGSKA (reference sequence). The CDR3 runs 13 residues. The CDR3 region is CSAPGTGSTEAFF. For the CDR3, the DNA is TGCAGTGCTCCAGGGACAGGGAGCACTGAAGCTTTCTTT.

The V call is TRBV27, the J call TRBJ2-5; D call uncertain. The CDR3 has 14 amino acids. Trimming removed 4 bases from V and 7 bases from J, with 16 bases in between. Germline CDR1 is MNHEY and CDR2 is SMNVEV (reference sequence). The CDR3 sequence: CASSSIGATWTQYF. CDR3 DNA sequence: TGTGCCAGCAGTTCCATCGGCGCGACTTGGACCCAGTACTTC.

This clonotype was counted once. The chain links TRBV19 to TRBJ1-5, with 7 bases identical to TRBD1. The CDR3 has 13 amino acids. V lost 8 bases and J lost 4; bases outside the gene matches: 5. Germline values: CDR1 LNHDA, CDR2 SQIVND (reference sequence). As DNA, the CDR3 is TGTGCCAGTTGCGGGACAGCGAATCAGCCCCAGCATTTT. The encoded protein is CASCGTANQPQHF.